This is a list of T cell receptor beta chains from one sample in a study of type 1 regulatory T cells. Antigens for these TCRs are unknown. TCRdb independently ran MiXCR on the reads; one entry per CDR3 protein. The sample contains 65,000 to 80,000 distinct CDR3 sequences, roughly 20% of which appear only once. Sequenced sample: cultured type 1 regulatory T (Tr1) cells, either the whole culture or a sorted fraction (not recorded which). Receptor source: a human donor in good health. Both conserved end residues are part of each CDR3. The D gene is left open where the match is weak. Part of the rows lack a size; the others show once, few, many or a class for expanded clones.

CSARDARGPNTGELFF	TGCAGTGCTAGAGATGCCAGGGGTCCGAACACCGGGGAGCTGTTTTTT	TRBV20-1	TRBJ2-2	-	-
CANRDNTDTQYF	TGTGCCAACAGGGACAACACAGATACGCAGTATTTT	TRBV12-3/TRBV12-4	TRBJ2-3	-	-
CASRSETTNEKLFF	TGTGCCAGCAGAAGTGAAACAACTAATGAAAAACTGTTTTTT	TRBV12-3/TRBV12-4	TRBJ1-4	-	few
CASSSRLADTQYF	TGCGCCAGCAGCTCCCGTTTGGCCGATACGCAGTATTTT	TRBV7-9	TRBJ2-3	-	once
CASSSRVGRVPDTQYF	TGTGCCAGCAGCTCTCGGGTGGGCAGGGTGCCAGATACGCAGTATTTT	TRBV7-2	TRBJ2-3	-	few
CASSSPTSPGIMKSYNEQFF	TGTGCCAGCAGCTCACCGACTAGCCCAGGAATAATGAAGTCCTACAATGAGCAGTTCTTC	TRBV9	TRBJ2-1	TRBD2	few
CASSQTSLVQYF	TGTGCCAGCAGTCAGACTAGCTTGGTTCAGTACTTC	TRBV28	TRBJ2-4	TRBD2	-
CASSLGLANFEQYF	TGTGCCAGCAGCTTAGGGCTAGCGAATTTCGAGCAGTACTTC	TRBV11-2	TRBJ2-7	-	many
CASSELGNTEAFF	TGTGCCAGCAGTGAACTTGGCAACACTGAAGCTTTCTTT	TRBV6-1	TRBJ1-1	-	-
CASSLFTSGITGELFF	TGCGCCAGCAGCTTGTTTACTAGCGGGATAACCGGGGAGCTGTTTTTT	TRBV5-1	TRBJ2-2	TRBD2	-
CASSRVSGPYPDTQYF	TGTGCCAGCAGCCGGGTTAGCGGTCCCTACCCAGATACGCAGTATTTT	TRBV9	TRBJ2-3	-	-
CASSVTGENTGELFF	TGCGCCAGCAGCGTAACAGGGGAGAACACCGGGGAGCTGTTTTTT	TRBV5-1	TRBJ2-2	TRBD1	-
CSAGGPASTDTQYF	TGCAGTGCTGGAGGGCCTGCTAGCACAGATACGCAGTATTTT	TRBV20-1	TRBJ2-3	-	-
CASRPSTGREAFF	TGTGCCAGCAGACCTTCGACAGGGAGGGAAGCTTTCTTT	TRBV12-3/TRBV12-4	TRBJ1-1	TRBD1	-
CSAPRGETQYF	TGCAGTGCGCCCCGGGGAGAGACCCAGTACTTC	TRBV20-1	TRBJ2-5	-	-
CASSIEVGYTEQFF	TGTGCCAGTAGTATAGAAGTTGGGTACACTGAGCAGTTCTTC	TRBV19	TRBJ2-1	-	few
CASSPSDRFSTEAFF	TGTGCCAGCAGCCCTTCGGACAGATTTTCCACTGAAGCTTTCTTT	TRBV4-2	TRBJ1-1	-	-
CSASGGASSGNTIYF	TGCAGTGCTAGTGGGGGGGCGAGCTCTGGAAACACCATATATTTT	TRBV20-1	TRBJ1-3	-	-
CASSSVGVTYEQYF	TGCGCCAGCAGCTCAGTTGGGGTAACCTACGAGCAGTACTTC	TRBV5-1	TRBJ2-7	-	-
CAIAGPSTDTQYF	TGTGCCATCGCGGGACCTAGCACAGATACGCAGTATTTT	TRBV10-3	TRBJ2-3	-	-
CASSLLQSGTEAFF	TGCGCCAGCAGCTTGTTACAGTCGGGGACTGAAGCTTTCTTT	TRBV5-1	TRBJ1-1	-	-
CASSFLHGTYEQYF	TGTGCCAGCAGCTTTCTTCACGGCACCTACGAGCAGTACTTC	TRBV5-5	TRBJ2-7	-	-
CSAHDPRGSDEQYF	TGCAGTGCCCACGACCCCCGCGGGAGTGACGAGCAGTACTTC	TRBV20-1	TRBJ2-7	TRBD2	few
CASKGGSKNIQYF	TGTGCCAGCAAAGGGGGTTCCAAAAACATTCAGTACTTC	TRBV12-3/TRBV12-4	TRBJ2-4	-	few
CSARRDLADTQYF	TGCAGTGCTAGACGGGACTTGGCAGATACGCAGTATTTT	TRBV20-1	TRBJ2-3	-	-
CASSLDSGTPPQHF	TGCGCCAGCAGCTTGGACTCGGGTACTCCGCCCCAGCATTTT	TRBV5-1	TRBJ1-5	-	-
CALGTGDKTQYF	TGTGCCTTGGGGACAGGGGATAAGACCCAGTACTTC	TRBV30	TRBJ2-5	TRBD1	few
CSARAGYGYTF	TGCAGTGCTAGAGCCGGCTATGGCTACACCTTC	TRBV20-1	TRBJ1-2	-	many
CASSLAPTESSYNEQFF	TGTGCCAGCAGCTTAGCTCCTACGGAGAGCTCCTACAATGAGCAGTTCTTC	TRBV7-6	TRBJ2-1	-	many
CASTPGTSGYNEQFF	TGCGCCAGCACCCCGGGGACTAGCGGATACAATGAGCAGTTCTTC	TRBV5-1	TRBJ2-1	TRBD2	many
CASSLLAGAAYEQYF	TGTGCCAGCAGCCTCCTAGCGGGAGCGGCCTACGAGCAGTACTTC	TRBV7-2	TRBJ2-7	TRBD2	-
CASSARPSGYTEAFF	TGTGCCAGCAGCGCGCGCCCTTCGGGTTACACTGAAGCTTTCTTT	TRBV7-8	TRBJ1-1	-	-
CASRPRPHDTQYF	TGTGCCAGCAGGCCGCGACCACATGATACGCAGTATTTT	TRBV6-1	TRBJ2-3	-	-
CASSRTGPGANVLTF	TGTGCCAGCAGCCGTACAGGGCCTGGGGCCAACGTCCTGACTTTC	TRBV27	TRBJ2-6	-	-
CSAKVIAGRSMETQYF	TGCAGTGCTAAAGTCATCGCGGGACGGAGTATGGAGACCCAGTACTTC	TRBV20-1	TRBJ2-5	-	once